These T cell receptor beta chains were read from a single sample in a study of shared clonotypes between healthy human individuals. Method: immunoSEQ multiplex PCR; TCRdb's copy keeps in-frame clones and lacks some. The repertoire holds almost 750,000 clones, with around 70% as singletons. The sequenced sample consisted of memory CD4+ T cells sorted from blood. The receptors derive from a woman aged 25 to 39 in good health. Each CDR3 is given with its conserved first and last residue. D genes are given only for firm matches. Size values are once, few and many counts, or a class for expanded clones, and some rows have none.

cdr3_nt,cdr3_aa,j_call,v_call,d_call,clone_size
TGCGCCAGCAGTGAGTCCACCCCTCAGCCCCAGCATTTT,CASSESTPQPQHF,TRBJ1-5,TRBV10-2,NA,NA
TGTGCCAGTAGTCCATCCGGGACGACATTCTACGAGCAGTACTTC,CASSPSGTTFYEQYF,TRBJ2-7,TRBV19,NA,NA
TGTGCCTGGAGAGAGACGGGAGGAAAAACCGGGGAGCTGTTTTTT,CAWRETGGKTGELFF,TRBJ2-2,TRBV30,TRBD2,few
TGTGCCAGTAGTCCAGGGTTGAACACTGAAGCTTTCTTT,CASSPGLNTEAFF,TRBJ1-1,TRBV19,NA,NA
TGTGCCAGCAGCGTAGCTGGCGGTTGGTTGTCTGAAGCTTTCTTT,CASSVAGGWLSEAFF,TRBJ1-1,TRBV9,NA,NA
TGTGCCAGCAGCCAAGGGCCAGCGGACACCGGGGAGCTGTTTTTT,CASSQGPADTGELFF,TRBJ2-2,TRBV14,NA,once
TGTGCCAGCAGCTGGGACATTACCGGGACTAGCTCGCAGTATTTT,CASSWDITGTSSQYF,TRBJ2-3,TRBV5-8,TRBD2,NA
TGTGCCAGCAGGCGGACAGGGGGCAATCAGCCCCAGCATTTT,CASRRTGGNQPQHF,TRBJ1-5,TRBV6-5,TRBD1,once
TGTGCCAGCAGCTGGGGGACAGGGAACACCGGGGAGCTGTTTTTT,CASSWGTGNTGELFF,TRBJ2-2,TRBV9,TRBD1,NA
TGTGCCATCAGTCCACCGTACAGGGGGCTAGGAAAAGCCAAAAACATTCAGTACTTC,CAISPPYRGLGKAKNIQYF,TRBJ2-4,TRBV10-3,TRBD1,NA
TGTGCCAGCAGCACGGAGGGACAGGGACAAGAGACCCAGTACTTC,CASSTEGQGQETQYF,TRBJ2-5,TRBV2,TRBD1,few
TGTGCCAGCAGCCCGTTAGCGGTCGCGAACACCGGGGGGCTGTTTTTT,CASSPLAVANTGGLFF,TRBJ2-2,TRBV7-3,NA,NA
TGTGCCAGCAGCCCCGCGGGGGAAAACATTCAGTACTTC,CASSPAGENIQYF,TRBJ2-4,TRBV25-1,TRBD2,few
TGTGCCAGCAGTCCCCGGCCTGTGCTAGGCTATGGCTACACCTTC,CASSPRPVLGYGYTF,TRBJ1-2,TRBV27,NA,NA
TGTGCCAGCAGTGAGACATTAAACTCTTTCCAGCCCCAGCATTTT,CASSETLNSFQPQHF,TRBJ1-5,TRBV6-1,NA,many
TGTGCCAGCAGTGACTTCAGGACAGGGAAAGTAGAAGCTTTCTTT,CASSDFRTGKVEAFF,TRBJ1-1,TRBV2,TRBD1,few
TGCGCCAGCAGTCAATCCGGGGACCCGAGCTCCTACAATGAGCAGTTCTTC,CASSQSGDPSSYNEQFF,TRBJ2-1,TRBV23-1,NA,NA
TGTGCCAGCAGCCAAGAGAAACGGGCGTACACCTTC,CASSQEKRAYTF,TRBJ1-2,TRBV14,NA,NA
TGCGCCAGCAGCTTGGGTCCCGGGTTGGTCCAAGAGACCCAGTACTTC,CASSLGPGLVQETQYF,TRBJ2-5,TRBV5-1,NA,NA
TGTGCCAGCAGCTTAGGGGTAAGCGCCTGGAGCTCCTACAATGAGCAGTTCTTC,CASSLGVSAWSSYNEQFF,TRBJ2-1,TRBV7-2,NA,few
TGTGCCAGCAGCCCACGTTCGTGGACTAGCGGGACAGAGACCCAGTACTTC,CASSPRSWTSGTETQYF,TRBJ2-5,TRBV7-2,TRBD2,NA
TGTGCCAGCAGTGAATCAGGCAGGGGGTTTGGCGGGGAGCTGTTTTTT,CASSESGRGFGGELFF,TRBJ2-2,TRBV6-1,TRBD1,once
TGTGCCAGCCAGACAGGAGCCAAAAACATTCAGTACTTC,CASQTGAKNIQYF,TRBJ2-4,TRBV28,NA,few
TGTGCCAGCAGTTACCCGGGGAGGGGGTCCAAAAACATTCAGTACTTC,CASSYPGRGSKNIQYF,TRBJ2-4,TRBV6-5,NA,NA
TGTGCCAGCAGTTTGGTGGCTAGCTCCACCGGGGAGCTGTTTTTT,CASSLVASSTGELFF,TRBJ2-2,TRBV28,NA,NA
TGTGCCAGCAGAATCACCGGGACAGGGGCCGAGCAGTACTTC,CASRITGTGAEQYF,TRBJ2-7,TRBV2,TRBD1,NA
TGTGCCAGCAGTGGGACAGGGAGGGATCAGCCCCAGCATTTT,CASSGTGRDQPQHF,TRBJ1-5,TRBV2,TRBD1,NA
TGCAGCGTTGAAGATAGGGGGACAGGCATGTTTAATGAGCAGTTCTTC,CSVEDRGTGMFNEQFF,TRBJ2-1,TRBV29-1,TRBD1,NA
TGTGCCAGCAGTGAGTGGACAGGACAAGAGACCCAGTACTTC,CASSEWTGQETQYF,TRBJ2-5,TRBV6-1,TRBD1,NA
TGCGCCAGCAGTGAGAGGACAGGGGCCTCCTACGAGCAGTACTTC,CASSERTGASYEQYF,TRBJ2-7,TRBV10-2,TRBD1,NA
TGTGCCAGCAACCTCAGGGGATCACTCAATGAGCAGTTCTTC,CASNLRGSLNEQFF,TRBJ2-1,TRBV5-4,NA,NA
TGTGCCAGCAGGCCTGAGGGGTACGGGGCCAACGTCCTGACTTTC,CASRPEGYGANVLTF,TRBJ2-6,TRBV28,NA,NA
TGTGCCAGTAGTCAAACAAGGGAGTCCTACGAGCAGTACTTC,CASSQTRESYEQYF,TRBJ2-7,TRBV19,NA,NA
TGTGCCAGTAGTATGACGGGACCAACCTACGAGCAGTACTTC,CASSMTGPTYEQYF,TRBJ2-7,TRBV19,NA,NA
TGTGCCAGCACCAACAGGGGGCAGTGGGGTGCGCAGTTCTTC,CASTNRGQWGAQFF,TRBJ2-1,TRBV6-5,TRBD1,NA
TGCGCCAGCAGCTTTACAGGAATTTACGAGCAGTACTTC,CASSFTGIYEQYF,TRBJ2-7,TRBV5-1,NA,many
TGTGCCAGCAGTAACTCCGTCCTGACCTCTGGAAACACCATATATTTT,CASSNSVLTSGNTIYF,TRBJ1-3,TRBV27,NA,NA
TGTGCCAGCAGTGCATACAGGCTCTTGGGGGAGCTGTTTTTT,CASSAYRLLGELFF,TRBJ2-2,TRBV6-1,NA,few
TGCGCCAGCAGCGTACTAGGGCCGAACACCGGGGAGCTGTTTTTT,CASSVLGPNTGELFF,TRBJ2-2,TRBV10-1,NA,NA
TGTGCCAGCAGCTTCGATTTCATGAACACTGAAGCTTTCTTT,CASSFDFMNTEAFF,TRBJ1-1,TRBV11-2,NA,NA
TGTGCCAGCAGCCAAGACTTGGGGGGTGGCTACACCTTC,CASSQDLGGGYTF,TRBJ1-2,TRBV4-2,NA,NA
TGTGCCAGCAGTTTAGGGACAGCCAATAGCAATCAGCCCCAGCATTTT,CASSLGTANSNQPQHF,TRBJ1-5,TRBV28,TRBD1,few
TGTGCCAGCAGTGGGGAACAGGGGGTTTACAATGGCTACACCTTC,CASSGEQGVYNGYTF,TRBJ1-2,TRBV6-1,TRBD1,NA
TGTGCCAGCAGCCGAAACGAGGTGGATACGCAGTATTTT,CASSRNEVDTQYF,TRBJ2-3,TRBV2,NA,NA
TGTGCCAGCAGCTTGGGTAGTGGGAACACAGATACGCAGTATTTT,CASSLGSGNTDTQYF,TRBJ2-3,TRBV7-9,NA,NA
TGTGCCAGCAGTGAGGGGGTCCTCTCCTACAATGAGCAGTTCTTC,CASSEGVLSYNEQFF,TRBJ2-1,TRBV6-1,NA,NA
TGCAGTGCTAGAAGGACTCACGAGCAGTACTTC,CSARRTHEQYF,TRBJ2-7,TRBV20-1,NA,NA
TGCAGCGTTGCGACAGGGGGTGAGCCCCAGCATTTT,CSVATGGEPQHF,TRBJ1-5,TRBV29-1,TRBD1,NA
TGTGCCAGCAGGGGGGACTTAGCGAGGACAGATACGCAGTATTTT,CASRGDLARTDTQYF,TRBJ2-3,TRBV6-1,NA,NA
TGTGCCAGCAGCTTATCCGAGGGTCCAGATACGCAGTATTTT,CASSLSEGPDTQYF,TRBJ2-3,TRBV7-9,NA,NA